Listed below are T cell receptor beta chains from one sample, sequenced in a study of molecular identifiers for immune sequencing clone quantification. Using its own MiXCR run on the PCR reads, TCRdb lists one record per CDR3 protein. The table shows 550,000 to 750,000 distinct CDR3 sequences, with nearly 20% occurring only once. The material sequenced was naive CD8+ T cells from blood, with Jurkat cell RNA spiked in. These receptors were obtained from a human donor in good health. Some libraries in this study had Jurkat cell RNA spiked in. Each CDR3 is given with its conserved first and last residue. Each record gives: V gene, J gene, clone size, D gene, CDR3 protein, CDR3 DNA. A D gene is named only where the DNA matches it firmly. Rows may omit the clone size; those that give it use once, few, many or a size class.

TRBV9	TRBJ2-2	many	TRBD1	CASSVVDRGTGELFF	TGTGCCAGCAGCGTAGTAGACAGGGGCACCGGGGAGCTGTTTTTT
TRBV4-3	TRBJ2-1	many	NA	CASSQDWGGSYNEQFF	TGCGCCAGCAGCCAAGATTGGGGCGGCTCCTACAATGAGCAGTTCTTC
TRBV18	TRBJ2-3	many	NA	CASSPPSAGPGDTQYF	TGTGCCAGCTCACCACCGAGTGCCGGACCGGGGGATACGCAGTATTTT
TRBV7-8	TRBJ2-3	many	NA	CASSLGGRTDTQYF	TGTGCCAGCAGCCTAGGGGGGCGCACAGATACGCAGTATTTT
TRBV2	TRBJ1-1	few	NA	CASSVRAFF	TGTGCCAGCAGTGTGCGAGCTTTCTTT
TRBV19	TRBJ2-1	few	NA	CASRAGALYNEQFF	TGTGCCAGTAGGGCGGGGGCTCTATACAATGAGCAGTTCTTC
TRBV4-2	TRBJ1-1	many	TRBD1	CASSWRQGAEAFF	TGTGCCAGCAGCTGGAGACAGGGGGCTGAAGCTTTCTTT
TRBV12-3/TRBV12-4	TRBJ2-5	many	TRBD2	CATTGTSGPLGETQYF	TGTGCCACCACCGGGACTAGCGGGCCTCTGGGGGAGACCCAGTACTTC
TRBV12-3/TRBV12-4	TRBJ2-3	NA	TRBD1	CASSLEWDRGPDTQYF	TGTGCCAGCAGTTTAGAATGGGACAGGGGACCAGATACGCAGTATTTT
TRBV6-5	TRBJ2-7	many	TRBD2	CASSPGEGWEQYF	TGTGCCAGCAGTCCCGGGGAGGGGTGGGAGCAGTACTTC
TRBV2	TRBJ2-7	NA	TRBD2	CASSVPLAGGSYEQYF	TGTGCCAGCAGTGTCCCACTAGCGGGGGGCTCCTACGAGCAGTACTTC
TRBV6-5	TRBJ2-5	many	TRBD1	CASSYGRTGGETQYF	TGTGCCAGCAGTTACGGCCGGACAGGGGGAGAGACCCAGTACTTC
TRBV24-1	TRBJ2-2	few	TRBD1	CATSPRTGGFTGELFF	TGTGCCACCAGCCCTCGGACAGGGGGGTTCACCGGGGAGCTGTTTTTT
TRBV5-1	TRBJ2-5	many	TRBD1	CASSRGQGGPKQETQYF	TGCGCCAGCAGCCGTGGACAGGGGGGCCCGAAGCAAGAGACCCAGTACTTC
TRBV7-9	TRBJ1-5	many	NA	CASSLNHINQPQHF	TGTGCCAGCAGTTTAAACCATATAAATCAGCCCCAGCATTTT
TRBV6-5	TRBJ1-6	few	TRBD1	CASSYSSGQYNSPLHF	TGTGCCAGCAGTTACTCCTCGGGACAGTATAATTCACCCCTCCACTTT
TRBV11-2	TRBJ2-4	many	TRBD2	CASSLVASGRDQYF	TGTGCCAGCAGCCTAGTCGCTAGCGGGAGAGATCAGTACTTC
TRBV12-3/TRBV12-4	TRBJ2-7	NA	NA	CASSLFDSSSYEQYF	TGTGCCAGCAGTTTATTTGACAGTAGCTCCTACGAGCAGTACTTC
TRBV6-5	TRBJ2-6	many	NA	CASNPSPRAGANVLTF	TGTGCCAGCAATCCCAGTCCCAGGGCTGGGGCCAACGTCCTGACTTTC
TRBV7-9	TRBJ2-7	many	NA	CASSLGVVYEQYF	TGTGCCAGCAGCTTAGGGGTAGTCTACGAGCAGTACTTC
TRBV5-1	TRBJ2-1	many	TRBD2	CASSLRTSGDLKQFF	TGCGCCAGCAGCTTGAGGACTAGCGGGGACCTTAAGCAGTTCTTC
TRBV2	TRBJ1-3	few	TRBD1	CASSRTGAQTEGNTIYF	TGTGCCAGCAGTAGGACAGGGGCGCAGACTGAAGGAAACACCATATATTTT
TRBV27	TRBJ1-1	many	NA	CASSLFGEAFF	TGTGCCAGCAGTTTATTTGGGGAAGCTTTCTTT
TRBV19	TRBJ2-7	many	TRBD2	CASSITSGSSYEQYF	TGTGCCAGTAGTATTACTAGCGGGAGCTCCTACGAGCAGTACTTC
TRBV5-1	TRBJ1-1	many	NA	CASRSGSNTEAFF	TGCGCCAGCAGGTCTGGGTCAAACACTGAAGCTTTCTTT
TRBV19	TRBJ2-3	many	NA	CASSIWFGATDTQYF	TGTGCCAGTAGTATCTGGTTCGGGGCCACAGATACGCAGTATTTT
TRBV19	TRBJ2-1	NA	NA	CASSIEPGGTYNEQFF	TGTGCCAGTAGTATAGAACCCGGCGGTACCTACAATGAGCAGTTCTTC
TRBV4-1	TRBJ1-2	few	NA	CASSQDLGSLYGYTF	TGCGCCAGCAGCCAAGATTTGGGCAGCCTCTATGGCTACACCTTC
TRBV19	TRBJ2-7	few	NA	CASRSGAYEQYF	TGTGCCAGTAGATCGGGCGCCTACGAGCAGTACTTC
TRBV20-1	TRBJ1-1	many	TRBD1	CRGGQGLSGATRKAFF	TGCAGGGGGGGACAGGGGCTTTCTGGCGCAACTAGAAAAGCTTTCTTT